These 24 T cell receptor beta chains came from one sample sequenced in a study of blood T cell repertoires in COVID-19. Produced via immunoSEQ multiplex PCR; TCRdb's table is partial and in-frame only. The sample includes under 400,000 clones, around 89% seen only once; the top ten take around 7%. Sequenced: peripheral blood. The source of these receptors is a man between 18 and 29 years old with active or convalescent COVID-19.

This chain joins TRBV5-6 and TRBJ2-1; 9 nucleotides align to TRBD2. Trimming at V came to 1 base and at J to 2 bases, leaving 7 bases not matched to a gene. This CDR3 comprises 17 residues. From germline, CDR1 is SGHDT and CDR2 YYEEEE. The CDR3 bases are TGTGCCAGCAGCTTGTATCCGGGCGGGGGGGCCTACAATGAGCAGTTCTTC. This gives the protein CASSLYPGGGAYNEQFF.

The chain employs TRBV2 and TRBJ1-2, with D perhaps TRBD1 (6 bases). V gave up 10 bases and J gave up 7 bases, with 13 bases separating them. Germline V gene lookup returns CDR1 SNHLY and CDR2 FYNNEI. The CDR3 contains 11 residues. The CDR3 spells CAIARGAGYTF. CDR3 in DNA: TGTGCCATCGCCCGGGGGGCTGGCTACACCTTC.

As regards this clone: The same CDR3 also results from other DNA sequences found in this sample. J is TRBJ1-5 and V is TRBV27; no clear D. V lost 2 bases and J lost 4, with 9 bases in between. The CDR3 is 14 amino acids. In germline, CDR1 is MNHEY, CDR2 SMNVEV (reference sequence). CDR3 in amino acids: CASSLGQSNQPQHF. CDR3 in DNA: TGTGCCAGCAGTTTAGGGCAGAGTAATCAGCCCCAGCATTTT.

CDR3 coding DNA: TGTGCCAGCAGCTTAGTTAGCGGGAGCAATGAGCAGTTCTTC. Translating it yields CASSLVSGSNEQFF. This chain joins TRBV11-3 and TRBJ2-1; 9 bases line up with TRBD2. Germline values: CDR1 SGHNT, CDR2 YENEEA. After removal of 1 base from V and 6 bases from J, the junction contained 1 base not matched to a gene. The CDR3 totals 14 residues.

The chain is built from TRBV4-2 and TRBJ2-1; 16 bases map to TRBD2. V was pared by 5 bases and J by 7 bases, with 11 bases of the junction left unmatched. This CDR3 has 18 amino acids. Germline loops: CDR1 LGHNA, CDR2 YNFKEQ. The CDR3 DNA sequence: TGTGCCAGCAGCACGGGACTAGCGGGAGGGCCGTTCTATAATGAGCAGTTCTTC. Translated: CASSTGLAGGPFYNEQFF.

This clone was found a few times. V gene TRBV5-4 combines with J gene TRBJ2-2, with D maybe TRBD2 (5 bases). Germline values: CDR1 SGHNT, CDR2 YYREEE (reference sequence). CDR3 size: 16 residues. V lost 2 bases to trimming and J lost 5 bases, with 16 bases between them. In DNA form, the CDR3 reads TGTGCCAGCAGCTTCGGGGTATCCTTAGGTACCGGGGAGCTGTTTTTT. This encodes CASSFGVSLGTGELFF.

This chain's CDR3 is CATSRERSRTSGTDTQYF. Written as DNA, the CDR3 is TGTGCCACCAGCAGAGAGAGGTCTCGGACTAGCGGCACAGATACGCAGTATTTT. This chain connects TRBV15 to TRBJ2-3; 9 nucleotides line up with TRBD2. The CDR3 runs to 18 residues. CDR1 and CDR2 from the germline V gene are LNHNV and YYDKDF (reference sequence). With 0 bases clipped from V and 1 base from J, the junction kept 8 bases outside the gene matches. Full variable domain (rest looked up from reference TRBV15 and TRBJ2-3): DAMVIQNPRYQVTQFGKPVTLSCSQTLNHNVMYWYQQKSSQAPKLLFHYYDKDFNNEADTPDNFQSRRPNTSFCFLDIRSPGLGDTAMYLCATSRERSRTSGTDTQYFGPGTRLTVL.

Worth noting for this clone: This sample includes further DNA sequences coding for the same CDR3. This chain links TRBV6-5 with TRBJ1-5; TRBD1 matches 8 bases. Germline-derived CDR1 and CDR2 are MNHEY and SVGAGI. This CDR3 has 15 residues. Losses at the gene ends were 5 bases for V and 2 bases for J; bases not matched to a gene: 5. CDR3 residues: CASSPDRGGNQPQHF. The CDR3 DNA reads TGTGCCAGCAGTCCTGACAGGGGAGGCAATCAGCCCCAGCATTTT.

The V gene is TRBV27, the J gene TRBJ2-1, with 12 bases that match TRBD2. The germline V gene has CDR1 MNHEY and CDR2 SMNVEV (reference sequence). With 3 bases clipped from V and 10 bases from J, the junction kept 10 bases outside the gene matches. The CDR3 runs to 16 residues. CDR3 DNA sequence: TGTGCCAGCAGTTTGTCCGGACTAGCGGGAAGGTACGAGCAGTTCTTC. Translating gives CASSLSGLAGRYEQFF.

The chain couples TRBV3-1 (or the pseudogene TRBV3-2) to TRBJ2-3; no reliable D call. The V gene's germline CDR1 is LGHDT and CDR2 YNNKEL (reference sequence). This CDR3 is 12 amino acids long. The ends were cut back, 1 base at V and 4 bases at J, with 3 bases in the middle. For the CDR3, the DNA is TGTGCCAGCAGCCAAGTCTCAGATACGCAGTATTTT. It yields the protein CASSQVSDTQYF.

The V and J genes are TRBV9 and TRBJ1-1; D is perhaps TRBD1 (6 bases). Germline V gives CDR1 SGDLS, CDR2 YYNGEE. The V end was cut by 0 bases, the J end by 4 bases, with 13 bases between. There are 15 residues in the CDR3. The CDR3 here is CASSVVGGLGTEAFF. The CDR3 bases are TGTGCCAGCAGCGTAGTGGGGGGGCTCGGCACTGAAGCTTTCTTT.

The count of this clone is one. The chain carries TRBV18 and TRBJ1-2, with 7 bases identical to TRBD1. With V trimmed by 0 bases and J by 4 bases, 2 bases remained unmatched. This CDR3 region has 14 residues. Germline V gene data show CDR1 as KGHSH and CDR2 as LQKENI. CDR3 nucleotides: TGTGCCAGCTCACCACCGAAGGGGGCCTATGGCTACACCTTC. Translated: CASSPPKGAYGYTF.

The rearrangement uses TRBV20-1 and TRBJ2-3, with a tentative D call TRBD2 (7 bases). This CDR3 is built from 14 residues. Per the germline V gene, CDR1 is DFQATT and CDR2 is SNEGSKA (reference sequence). V gave up 3 bases and J gave up 4 bases, with 14 bases separating them. The CDR3 coding sequence is TGCAGTGCTAGTTTGGGGGGGGGCGCAGATACGCAGTATTTT. This encodes CSASLGGGADTQYF.

The chain is built from TRBV11-2 and TRBJ1-2, with D unclear. The CDR3 runs 14 residues. Germline CDR1 SGHAT, CDR2 FQNNGV. V lost 1 base and J lost 3, with 9 bases in between. The CDR3 here is CASSLAVGHYGYTF. CDR3 DNA: TGTGCCAGCAGCTTAGCGGTTGGTCACTATGGCTACACCTTC.

The chain couples TRBV6-4 to TRBJ2-3; 10 positions agree with TRBD2. The germline V gene encodes CDR1 MRHNA and CDR2 SNTAGT. The junction had 10 bases not matched to a gene; V was cut back by 5 bases and J by 5 bases. This CDR3 has 16 residues. The CDR3 reads CASSSTSGEVGDTQYF. The DNA of the CDR3 is TGTGCCAGCAGTTCTACTAGCGGGGAGGTTGGAGATACGCAGTATTTT.

The chain combines TRBV4-1 with TRBJ1-4; TRBD1 is a possible D gene (5 bases). The CDR3 is 15 amino acids. Per germline, CDR1 MGHRA and CDR2 YSYEKL. The V end was cut by 1 base, the J end by 1 base, with 7 bases between. CDR3 sequence reads: CASSQVQGTNEKLFF. The CDR3 region has the DNA TGCGCCAGCAGCCAAGTGCAGGGAACTAATGAAAAACTGTTTTTT.

The chain recombines TRBV5-1 with TRBJ1-5, with 8 bases matching TRBD1. Germline CDR1 SGHRS, CDR2 YFSETQ. CDR3 length: 15 residues. V was pared by 5 bases and J by 6 bases, with 10 bases of the junction left unmatched. CDR3 nucleotides: TGCGCCAGCAGAGAAGGACAGGGAGACAGTCAGCCCCAGCATTTT. Translated, it gives CASREGQGDSQPQHF.

V gene TRBV27 combines with J gene TRBJ1-1; TRBD1 might be the D (5 bases). Germline V CDR1 and CDR2: MNHEY, SMNVEV (reference sequence). The CDR3 consists of 13 residues. The ends were cut back, 5 bases at V and 11 bases at J, with 18 bases in the middle. CDR3 residues: CASSPDTSRSAFF. CDR3 bases: TGTGCCAGCAGTCCGGACACAAGTCGGTCGGCTTTCTTT.

There are a few counts of this clone. This chain joins TRBV5-6 and TRBJ1-6; D ambiguous. The CDR3 is 15 amino acids. V was cut by 4 bases and J by 7 bases, with 15 bases left in between. CDR1 SGHDT and CDR2 YYEEEE come from the germline V gene. For the CDR3, the DNA is TGTGCCAGCAGCCCCTCAAGTGGAGGGAATTCACCCCTCCACTTT. It codes for CASSPSSGGNSPLHF.

The genes are TRBV6-5 and TRBJ2-7; 7 bases fit TRBD1. The CDR3 covers 15 residues. With V trimmed by 7 bases and J by 2 bases, 11 bases remained unmatched. The germline V gene has CDR1 MNHEY and CDR2 SVGAGI. The CDR3 DNA reads as TGTGCCAGCACCGTCAGGGACAGTACTCCCTACGAGCAGTACTTC. Translation gives CASTVRDSTPYEQYF.

This chain links TRBV10-3 with TRBJ1-1; TRBD1 is a possible D gene (6 bases). Germline CDR1 ENHRY, CDR2 SYGVKD. The CDR3 loop spans 13 amino acids. The V and J ends lost 6 bases and 5 bases respectively, with 13 bases between them. The CDR3 protein is CAIRETGGTEAFF. For the CDR3, the DNA is TGTGCCATCAGAGAGACAGGCGGTACTGAAGCTTTCTTT.

The genes are TRBV29-1 and TRBJ2-1, with 10 bases aligning to TRBD2. Germline values: CDR1 SQVTM, CDR2 ANQGSEA. This CDR3 region has 16 residues. The trim removed 5 bases at V and 5 bases at J, leaving 12 bases unmatched. The CDR3 region is CSVSGLARQNNNEQFF. For the CDR3, the DNA is TGCAGCGTTTCGGGACTAGCGCGACAAAACAACAATGAGCAGTTCTTC.

This clone was recorded many times. The CDR3 is CASSIGTGYYEQYF. The CDR3 DNA reads as TGTGCCAGTAGTATTGGGACAGGCTACTACGAGCAGTACTTC. J is TRBJ2-7 and V is TRBV19; 8 nucleotides match TRBD1. Germline-derived CDR1 and CDR2 are LNHDA and SQIVND (reference sequence). V lost 3 bases and J lost 3; bases outside the gene matches: 4. The CDR3 is 14 residues long.

This clone was detected only once. The V gene is TRBV5-1, the J gene TRBJ1-3; 8 bases match TRBD1. With 4 bases clipped from V and 8 bases from J, the junction kept 8 bases outside the gene matches. CDR3 size: 14 residues. In germline, CDR1 is SGHRS, CDR2 YFSETQ. This CDR3 is CASSIEGQGHTIYF. The CDR3 coding sequence is TGCGCCAGCAGCATAGAAGGACAGGGTCACACCATATATTTT.